This is a list of T cell receptor beta chains from one sample in a study of identical twins. Using its own MiXCR run on the 5' RACE reads, TCRdb lists one record per CDR3 protein. The sample records around 490,000 distinct CDR3 sequences, 14% being singletons. This sample was also put to use in a study of yellow fever vaccine responses in identical twins.

Sequencing was done on a sample of CD4+ T cells sorted from blood. The receptors shown here come from a woman younger than 35 in good health. CDR3s include the opening cysteine and the closing phenylalanine or tryptophan. A D gene is named only where the DNA matches it firmly. Not all rows give a size; the values are once, few, many and, for expanded clones, a class.

CDR3 protein: CSARDQRGLLRETQYF
CDR3 DNA: TGCAGTGCTAGAGATCAACGGGGGCTATTGAGGGAGACCCAGTACTTC
clone size: many
D gene: .
J gene: TRBJ2-5
V gene: TRBV20-1

CDR3 protein: CASSLRRTSGYNEQFF
CDR3 DNA: TGTGCCAGCAGCTTGCGGAGGACTAGCGGATACAATGAGCAGTTCTTC
clone size: .
D gene: TRBD2
J gene: TRBJ2-1
V gene: TRBV7-9

CDR3 protein: CASSHGGAVVYLYNEQFF
CDR3 DNA: TGCGCCAGCTCTCACGGGGGGGCCGTTGTATACTTGTACAATGAGCAGTTCTTC
clone size: few
D gene: TRBD2
J gene: TRBJ2-1
V gene: TRBV23-1

CDR3 protein: CSVTPGTSGSAGQFF
CDR3 DNA: TGCAGCGTTACCCCCGGGACTAGCGGGAGCGCTGGGCAGTTCTTC
clone size: .
D gene: TRBD2
J gene: TRBJ2-1
V gene: TRBV29-1

CDR3 protein: CSVGQEKNIQYF
CDR3 DNA: TGCAGCGTTGGGCAGGAAAAAAACATTCAGTACTTC
clone size: .
D gene: .
J gene: TRBJ2-4
V gene: TRBV29-1

CDR3 protein: CASKGDSTDTQYF
CDR3 DNA: TGTGCCAGCAAAGGTGACAGCACAGATACGCAGTATTTT
clone size: few
D gene: .
J gene: TRBJ2-3
V gene: TRBV6-2/TRBV6-3

CDR3 protein: CASSEAGVGEQYF
CDR3 DNA: TGTGCCAGCAGTGAAGCGGGGGTGGGCGAGCAGTACTTC
clone size: few
D gene: .
J gene: TRBJ2-7
V gene: TRBV2

CDR3 protein: CASSTPTEAFF
CDR3 DNA: TGCGCCAGCTCGACCCCTACTGAAGCTTTCTTT
clone size: many
D gene: .
J gene: TRBJ1-1
V gene: TRBV10-2

CDR3 protein: CASSFSGRKYNEQFF
CDR3 DNA: TGTGCCAGCAGCTTTAGCGGGAGGAAATACAATGAGCAGTTCTTC
clone size: many
D gene: TRBD2
J gene: TRBJ2-1
V gene: TRBV7-9

CDR3 protein: CAISEELDSYEQYF
CDR3 DNA: TGTGCCATCAGTGAGGAACTAGACTCCTACGAGCAGTACTTC
clone size: .
D gene: .
J gene: TRBJ2-7
V gene: TRBV10-3

CDR3 protein: CASSSQGGTDTQYF
CDR3 DNA: TGCGCCAGCAGCTCCCAGGGTGGCACAGATACGCAGTATTTT
clone size: few
D gene: .
J gene: TRBJ2-3
V gene: TRBV5-1

CDR3 protein: CASSLSQGLAGYEQYF
CDR3 DNA: TGTGCCAGCAGTTTATCGCAGGGACTAGCGGGATACGAGCAGTACTTC
clone size: .
D gene: TRBD2
J gene: TRBJ2-7
V gene: TRBV27

CDR3 protein: CSASSSEKRYNEQFF
CDR3 DNA: TGCAGTGCTAGTAGTAGTGAGAAGCGGTACAATGAGCAGTTCTTC
clone size: few
D gene: .
J gene: TRBJ2-1
V gene: TRBV20-1

CDR3 protein: CASSLKGGISYNEQFF
CDR3 DNA: TGCGCCAGCAGTCTAAAGGGGGGCATCAGTTACAATGAGCAGTTCTTC
clone size: .
D gene: .
J gene: TRBJ2-1
V gene: TRBV23-1

CDR3 protein: CASSAYRGGELFF
CDR3 DNA: TGTGCCAGCAGCGCCTACAGGGGAGGGGAGCTGTTTTTT
clone size: .
D gene: TRBD1
J gene: TRBJ2-2
V gene: TRBV7-3

CDR3 protein: CASSLGTASGSPLHF
CDR3 DNA: TGCGCCAGCAGCCTGGGGACAGCCTCGGGGTCACCCCTCCACTTT
clone size: .
D gene: TRBD1
J gene: TRBJ1-6
V gene: TRBV5-1

CDR3 protein: CASSPPPTLDTQYF
CDR3 DNA: TGTGCCAGCAGCCCGCCCCCAACTCTAGATACGCAGTATTTT
clone size: few
D gene: .
J gene: TRBJ2-3
V gene: TRBV7-2

CDR3 protein: CASSLGATHGNTIYF
CDR3 DNA: TGCGCCAGCAGCTTGGGAGCGACGCACGGAAACACCATATATTTT
clone size: .
D gene: .
J gene: TRBJ1-3
V gene: TRBV5-1

CDR3 protein: CASGELPGQGFDEQYF
CDR3 DNA: TGTGCCAGCGGAGAGCTTCCGGGACAGGGTTTCGACGAGCAGTACTTC
clone size: .
D gene: TRBD1
J gene: TRBJ2-7
V gene: TRBV7-6

CDR3 protein: CASSQGTKAHTQYF
CDR3 DNA: TGCGCCAGCAGCCAAGGTACAAAGGCTCATACGCAGTATTTT
clone size: few
D gene: .
J gene: TRBJ2-3
V gene: TRBV4-3

CDR3 protein: CSARRDRGLNEQYF
CDR3 DNA: TGCAGTGCTAGGCGGGACAGGGGGCTTAACGAGCAGTACTTC
clone size: few
D gene: TRBD1
J gene: TRBJ2-7
V gene: TRBV20-1

CDR3 protein: CASSQFDRVSYEQYF
CDR3 DNA: TGTGCCAGCAGCCAATTTGACAGGGTCTCCTACGAGCAGTACTTC
clone size: .
D gene: TRBD1
J gene: TRBJ2-7
V gene: TRBV16

CDR3 protein: CAISEAGDTGELFF
CDR3 DNA: TGTGCCATCAGTGAAGCGGGAGACACCGGGGAGCTGTTTTTT
clone size: few
D gene: TRBD2
J gene: TRBJ2-2
V gene: TRBV10-3

CDR3 protein: CASSLMRGGDEQFF
CDR3 DNA: TGTGCCAGCAGCTTGATGCGGGGGGGGGATGAGCAGTTCTTC
clone size: few
D gene: TRBD2
J gene: TRBJ2-1
V gene: TRBV7-2

CDR3 protein: CASSFIDTQYF
CDR3 DNA: TGTGCCAGCAGTTTTATAGATACGCAGTATTTT
clone size: few
D gene: .
J gene: TRBJ2-3
V gene: TRBV12-3/TRBV12-4

CDR3 protein: CASSPSGGETQYF
CDR3 DNA: TGTGCCAGCTCACCATCAGGGGGCGAGACCCAGTACTTC
clone size: few
D gene: TRBD1
J gene: TRBJ2-5
V gene: TRBV18

CDR3 protein: CASSLSWGGRELFF
CDR3 DNA: TGTGCCAGCAGCTTAAGTTGGGGGGGCCGGGAGCTGTTTTTT
clone size: few
D gene: .
J gene: TRBJ2-2
V gene: TRBV7-2

CDR3 protein: CAWSGQVTGPAFF
CDR3 DNA: TGTGCCTGGAGTGGGCAGGTTACAGGTCCCGCTTTCTTT
clone size: once
D gene: .
J gene: TRBJ1-1
V gene: TRBV30

CDR3 protein: CASSNPEQRYTQYF
CDR3 DNA: TGTGCCAGCAGCAATCCCGAACAGCGATATACGCAGTATTTT
clone size: .
D gene: .
J gene: TRBJ2-3
V gene: TRBV6-1

CDR3 protein: CASSPTGGFYNEQFF
CDR3 DNA: TGTGCCAGCAGCCCGACAGGGGGCTTCTACAATGAGCAGTTCTTC
clone size: many
D gene: TRBD1
J gene: TRBJ2-1
V gene: TRBV12-3/TRBV12-4

CDR3 protein: CASSSTPQWAGSSEQFF
CDR3 DNA: TGTGCCAGCAGCTCTACCCCCCAGTGGGCAGGGTCCTCAGAGCAGTTCTTC
clone size: .
D gene: .
J gene: TRBJ2-1
V gene: TRBV14

CDR3 protein: CASSPGGQFYEQYF
CDR3 DNA: TGTGCCAGCAGTCCCGGGGGCCAGTTCTACGAGCAGTACTTC
clone size: few
D gene: .
J gene: TRBJ2-7
V gene: TRBV12-3/TRBV12-4

CDR3 protein: CASGAAYEQYF
CDR3 DNA: TGTGCCAGCGGGGCAGCCTACGAGCAGTACTTC
clone size: many
D gene: .
J gene: TRBJ2-7
V gene: TRBV27

CDR3 protein: CASSLVGGGMETQYF
CDR3 DNA: TGTGCCAGCAGCTTAGTCGGGGGGGGCATGGAGACCCAGTACTTC
clone size: many
D gene: TRBD2
J gene: TRBJ2-5
V gene: TRBV7-9

CDR3 protein: CASSPQAREQYF
CDR3 DNA: TGTGCCAGCAGTCCGCAGGCGAGAGAGCAGTACTTC
clone size: .
D gene: .
J gene: TRBJ2-7
V gene: TRBV3-1

CDR3 protein: CSVGRGGYEQYF
CDR3 DNA: TGCAGCGTTGGAAGGGGAGGATACGAGCAGTACTTC
clone size: many
D gene: .
J gene: TRBJ2-7
V gene: TRBV29-1

CDR3 protein: CASSEDWATGNEQFF
CDR3 DNA: TGTGCCAGCAGTGAGGACTGGGCTACGGGTAATGAGCAGTTCTTC
clone size: .
D gene: .
J gene: TRBJ2-1
V gene: TRBV6-4

CDR3 protein: CASSQDGLAPGPQYF
CDR3 DNA: TGTGCCAGCAGCCAAGATGGACTGGCTCCAGGGCCCCAGTACTTC
clone size: .
D gene: .
J gene: TRBJ2-5
V gene: TRBV3-1

CDR3 protein: CATSDFGRGRQETQYF
CDR3 DNA: TGTGCCACCAGTGATTTCGGCAGGGGTCGGCAAGAGACCCAGTACTTC
clone size: .
D gene: .
J gene: TRBJ2-5
V gene: TRBV24-1

CDR3 protein: CASSQEQGRETQYF
CDR3 DNA: TGCGCCAGCAGCCAAGAACAAGGGAGGGAGACCCAGTACTTC
clone size: .
D gene: .
J gene: TRBJ2-5
V gene: TRBV4-1

CDR3 protein: CASSLFRQNIQYF
CDR3 DNA: TGTGCCAGCAGTTTATTCCGTCAAAACATTCAGTACTTC
clone size: .
D gene: .
J gene: TRBJ2-4
V gene: TRBV28

CDR3 protein: CATSRAGLAGGPKYIQYF
CDR3 DNA: TGTGCCACCAGCAGAGCGGGTTTAGCGGGAGGGCCGAAATACATTCAGTACTTC
clone size: many
D gene: TRBD2
J gene: TRBJ2-4
V gene: TRBV15

CDR3 protein: CASSLGVGEQYF
CDR3 DNA: TGTGCCAGCAGTTTAGGTGTCGGGGAGCAGTACTTC
clone size: .
D gene: .
J gene: TRBJ2-7
V gene: TRBV27

CDR3 protein: CASSQVIGWGTGGQETQYF
CDR3 DNA: TGTGCCAGCAGCCAAGTTATAGGGTGGGGGACAGGGGGTCAAGAGACCCAGTACTTC
clone size: .
D gene: TRBD1
J gene: TRBJ2-5
V gene: TRBV4-2

CDR3 protein: CASSLKGQGRRYTF
CDR3 DNA: TGTGCCAGCAGTTTAAAAGGACAGGGCCGTCGCTACACCTTC
clone size: many
D gene: TRBD1
J gene: TRBJ1-2
V gene: TRBV28

CDR3 protein: CASGGGRGTTSGRELVDYEQYF
CDR3 DNA: TGTGCCTCAGGGGGGGGCAGGGGGACTACTAGCGGGAGAGAATTAGTTGACTACGAGCAGTACTTC
clone size: .
D gene: TRBD2
J gene: TRBJ2-7
V gene: TRBV10-3

CDR3 protein: CASSNPGTATEAFF
CDR3 DNA: TGTGCCAGCAGCAACCCGGGGACCGCCACTGAAGCTTTCTTT
clone size: many
D gene: .
J gene: TRBJ1-1
V gene: TRBV7-9

CDR3 protein: CASSPADRATDTQYF
CDR3 DNA: TGTGCCAGCAGCCCCGCGGACAGGGCAACAGATACGCAGTATTTT
clone size: .
D gene: TRBD1
J gene: TRBJ2-3
V gene: TRBV28

CDR3 protein: CASSSHPGTAGGYTF
CDR3 DNA: TGTGCCAGCAGCTCCCACCCTGGGACAGCCGGAGGCTACACCTTC
clone size: few
D gene: TRBD1
J gene: TRBJ1-2
V gene: TRBV28

CDR3 protein: CASSSRDTAFANTGELFF
CDR3 DNA: TGTGCCAGCAGCTCGCGGGACACGGCCTTCGCGAACACCGGGGAGCTGTTTTTT
clone size: few
D gene: .
J gene: TRBJ2-2
V gene: TRBV5-5

CDR3 protein: CASSPLGSAGQETQYF
CDR3 DNA: TGCGCCAGCAGCCCCCTGGGTTCGGCTGGACAAGAGACCCAGTACTTC
clone size: .
D gene: .
J gene: TRBJ2-5
V gene: TRBV4-1

CDR3 protein: CSAKTGGGPLHF
CDR3 DNA: TGCAGTGCTAAGACGGGGGGGGGACCCCTCCACTTT
clone size: .
D gene: .
J gene: TRBJ1-6
V gene: TRBV20-1